This T cell receptor beta chain was identified in a study of CD8 T cells in Susac syndrome. CD8+ and CD4+ T cells circulating in blood were sequenced for TCR beta. The multiple sclerosis control group comprised treatment-naive patients with stable or active relapsing-remitting disease. Through negative isolation, CD4+ and CD8+ T cells were obtained, while TEMRA cells were enriched using FACS. The CDR3 covers 14 residues. Germline CDR1 reads SGHRS; CDR2 reads YFSETQ. V shed 4 bases, J shed 7 bases, and the junction held 4 bases outside the gene matches. An input of about 0.45 to 1 ug of RNA was subjected to reverse transcription using random hexamers. TCR beta CDR3 was amplified by immunoSEQ covering 54 Vbeta and 13 Jbeta. MiXCR, run by TCRdb on the immunoSEQ multiplex PCR reads, gives a single entry per CDR3 protein. This table has approximately 300,000 distinct CDR3 sequences, 70% to 90% appearing once.

The rearrangement joins TRBV5-1 to TRBJ1-5, with 11 bases fitting TRBD1. The receptor was isolated from a human donor with multiple sclerosis. Sequenced: CD8+ T cells from PBMCs. The CDR3 sequence is CASSTGQGAQPQHF. Written as DNA, the CDR3 is TGCGCCAGCAGCACCGGACAGGGGGCACAGCCCCAGCATTTT. Combining the CDR3 with reference TRBV5-1 and TRBJ1-5 gives the whole variable domain KAGVTQTPRYLIKTRGQQVTLSCSPISGHRSVSWYQQTPGQGLQFLFEYFSETQRNKGNFPGRFSGRQFSNSRSEMNVSTLELGDSALYLCASSTGQGAQPQHFGDGTRLSIL.